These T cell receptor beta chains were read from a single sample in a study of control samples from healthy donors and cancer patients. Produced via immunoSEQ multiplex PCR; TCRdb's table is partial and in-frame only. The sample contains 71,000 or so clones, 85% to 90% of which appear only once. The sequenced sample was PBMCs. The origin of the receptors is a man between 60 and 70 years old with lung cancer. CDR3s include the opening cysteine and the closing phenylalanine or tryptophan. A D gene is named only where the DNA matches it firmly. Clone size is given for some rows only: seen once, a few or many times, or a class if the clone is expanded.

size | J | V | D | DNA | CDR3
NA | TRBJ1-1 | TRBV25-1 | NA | TGTGCCAGCAGTGAATTAGAGGGCACTGAAGCTTTCTTT | CASSELEGTEAFF
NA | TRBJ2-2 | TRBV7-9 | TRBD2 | TGTGCCAGCAGCTTAGCGCTAGCGGGGGGAACCGGGGAGCTGTTTTTT | CASSLALAGGTGELFF
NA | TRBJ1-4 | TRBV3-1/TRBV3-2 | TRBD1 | TGTGCCAGCAGTCCCCAGGGGGGCCGGAATGAAAAACTGTTTTTT | CASSPQGGRNEKLFF
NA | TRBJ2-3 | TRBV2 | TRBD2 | TGTGCCAGCAGTACCGGGACTAGCGGGGGCACAGATACGCAGTATTTT | CASSTGTSGGTDTQYF
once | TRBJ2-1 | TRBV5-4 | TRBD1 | TGTGCCAGCACTCTAGGAGCAGGGGGTTACAATGAGCAGTTCTTC | CASTLGAGGYNEQFF
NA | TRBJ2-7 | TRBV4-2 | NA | TGTGCCAGCAGCCAAGACCCGCGAGGCTACGAGCAGTACTTC | CASSQDPRGYEQYF
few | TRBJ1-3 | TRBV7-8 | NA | TGTGCCAGCAGCTCGCAGGGCGCTGGAAACACCATATATTTT | CASSSQGAGNTIYF
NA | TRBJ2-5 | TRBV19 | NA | TGTGCCAGTAGTATGCTTAGGGGGGAGACCCAGTACTTC | CASSMLRGETQYF
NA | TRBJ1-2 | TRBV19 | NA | TGTGCCAGTAGTACGGGGACTTATGGCTACACCTTC | CASSTGTYGYTF
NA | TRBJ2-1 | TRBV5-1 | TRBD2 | TGCGCCAGCAGCCCTAGCGGGGGGGGGAACGTCTTCCTCTTC | CASSPSGGGNVFLF
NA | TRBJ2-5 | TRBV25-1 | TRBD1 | TGTGCCAGCAGTGAATGGGACAGGGGGCAAGAGACCCAGTACTTC | CASSEWDRGQETQYF
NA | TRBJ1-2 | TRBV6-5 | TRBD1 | TGTGCCAGCAGACCCCAGGGACAGGGGGCCTATGGCTACACCTTC | CASRPQGQGAYGYTF
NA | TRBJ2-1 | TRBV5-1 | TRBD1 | TGCGCCAGCAGCCCTGGGACAGGGGGCTTCTACAATGAGCAGTTCTTC | CASSPGTGGFYNEQFF
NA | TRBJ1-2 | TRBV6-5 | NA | TGTGCCAGCAGTTATTTACAGGGCTTGTACGGCTACACCTTC | CASSYLQGLYGYTF
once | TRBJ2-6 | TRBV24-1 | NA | TGTGCCACCAGTGGTGGGCACGGGGCCAACGTCCTGACTTTC | CATSGGHGANVLTF
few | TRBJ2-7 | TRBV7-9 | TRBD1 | TGTGCCAGCAGCTTAGACAGGGGGAACGAGCAGTACTTC | CASSLDRGNEQYF
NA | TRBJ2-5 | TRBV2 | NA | TGTGCCAGCAGTGAAATAACGGGGCTTCTGTACTTC | CASSEITGLLYF
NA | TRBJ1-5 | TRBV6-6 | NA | TGTGCCAGCAGTTACTGGACAGATAGCAATCAGCCCCAGCATTTT | CASSYWTDSNQPQHF
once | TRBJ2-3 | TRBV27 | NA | TGTGCCAGCAGTCCCCCGGGGGATACGCAGTATTTT | CASSPPGDTQYF
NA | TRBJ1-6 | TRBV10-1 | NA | TGCGCCAGCAGTGGAGGGGAGAATAATTCACCCCTCCACTTT | CASSGGENNSPLHF
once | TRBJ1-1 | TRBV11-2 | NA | TGTGCCAGCAGCTTAGACCCTTTGGGGGGCCCCGGGTTGAACACTGAAGCTTTCTTT | CASSLDPLGGPGLNTEAFF
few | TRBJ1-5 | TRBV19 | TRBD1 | TGTGCCAGTAGGGGGACAGGGAAAGGTAGCAATCAGCCCCAGCATTTT | CASRGTGKGSNQPQHF
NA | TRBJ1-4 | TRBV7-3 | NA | TGTGCCAGCAGCCAAGGGGTTAATGAAAAACTGTTTTTT | CASSQGVNEKLFF
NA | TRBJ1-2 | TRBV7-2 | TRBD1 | TGTGCCAGCAGCTTAGTGGGAGGGGGCCGTGGCTACACCTTC | CASSLVGGGRGYTF
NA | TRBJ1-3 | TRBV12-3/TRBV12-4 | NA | TGTGCCAGCAACATTTGGGCTGGAAACACCATATATTTT | CASNIWAGNTIYF
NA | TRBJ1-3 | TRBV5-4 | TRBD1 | TGTGCCAGCAGCTCGCCGACAGGGCCCGGAAACACCATATATTTT | CASSSPTGPGNTIYF
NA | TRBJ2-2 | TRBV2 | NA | TGTGCCAGCAGAACCGGGACTGCGAACACCGGGGAGCTGTTTTTT | CASRTGTANTGELFF
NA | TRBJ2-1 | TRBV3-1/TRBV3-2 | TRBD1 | TGTGCCAGCAGCCGACTTGGGACAGACAATGAGCAGTTCTTC | CASSRLGTDNEQFF
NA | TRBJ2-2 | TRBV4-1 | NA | TGCGCCAGCAGCCAAGTCGGTCTGGGGGAAGACACCGGGGAGCTGTTTTTT | CASSQVGLGEDTGELFF